This T cell receptor (beta chain) was captured by sequencing in a study of cytomegalovirus exposure and HLA in healthy donors (dated by TCRdb to 2017 to 2019). With respect to the entire study: The 666 repertoires of the first cohort and the approximately 130 validation repertoires were produced on the same platform, according to a later analysis. The study aimed to test whether cataloging public T cell receptors could reveal signatures of past pathogen exposure. Besides the first cohort of about 730 subjects, a separate validation cohort made up of roughly 130 different subjects was used. High-throughput TCR immunosequencing, statistical association of individual TCRs with disease status, and machine learning were combined to predict cytomegalovirus infection status.

The library was generated by the immunoSEQ multiplex PCR assay. In the original analysis: A statistical classification framework was built to diagnose cytomegalovirus status from the catalog of TCR beta chain sequences. TCRdb retrieved this table from immuneACCESS and kept in-frame rearrangements only. Not all clones are present; in checked studies, unresolved V genes account for under half, and no reason is known for the remainder. V, J and clone size reflect that table, while D and trimming were determined from the DNA. This sample is represented by about 330,000 clones; about nine tenths of them were singletons. The ten largest account for about 0.8% of the sample. The donors belonged to the validation cohort of around 130 subjects, which was separate from the approximately 660-subject first cohort. General study outcomes and caveats: A few of the identified cytomegalovirus-associated TCR beta chains were confirmed in vitro to be specific for cytomegalovirus antigens. All 120 or so repertoires were used to score co-occurrence in the validation cohort in a later analysis, because that analysis had no HLA typing for the cohort. In both the original and validation cohorts, the classifier was reported to diagnose cytomegalovirus status with high specificity and sensitivity. According to the authors, the approach could potentially be generalized to other disease states and immunological phenotypes. A later analysis found that TCRs clustered in the first cohort also tended to co-occur in the 120 validation repertoires, with 94% of cluster scores above 0. The study gave a list of 150 to 200 TCR beta chains associated with cytomegalovirus. Most TCR sequences were seen in very few donors, while some public TCRs were found in many individuals.

Note on this clone: The target of this receptor is not known. No per-base quality is available; no much larger clone lies one base away.

Input material: PBMCs. The receptor comes from a woman younger than 30 in good health and CMV-seronegative.

The CDR3 here reads CASSLGGDANQPQHF. In nucleotide form, the sequence is TGTGCCAGCAGCTTGGGAGGGGATGCCAATCAGCCCCAGCATTTT. The chain is encoded by TRBV7-2 joined to TRBJ1-5, with TRBD1 tentatively as D gene (5 bases match). Looking up the germline V gene yields CDR1 SGHTA and CDR2 FQGNSA. Cut back by 3 bases and 3 bases, the V and J ends lie 12 bases apart. The CDR3 covers 15 residues, taking in both the cysteine and the phenylalanine. Only CDR3 DNA is held: 45 bases, read in frame from base 1.